This TCR beta chain appears in the sequencing data of a study of naive CD8 T cells in extremely preterm neonates (dated by TCRdb to about 2017). Describing the broader study: Sorted naive CD8+ T cells from four age groups (extremely preterm neonates, term neonates, young children and adults) were used in the study to compare TCRbeta CDR3 repertoires. Results and caveats for the whole study, not just this receptor: Preterm neonates shared more CDR3 nucleotide sequences (about 2.7%) than term neonates (around 0.4%), young children (around 0.03%) and adults (0.01%). Prospective longitudinal studies of preterm and term neonates were called for by the authors so that T cell development could be tracked within individuals. Significantly lower iChao1 richness than in all other age groups (p < 0.05) and an even clone distribution were observed in preterm neonates, indicating a less rich repertoire. A small sample size and variable productive template counts among preterm samples were noted by the authors as limitations. Compared with the older groups, preterm CDR3s were shorter and closer to germline, carrying fewer N additions and showing less junctional trimming.

TCRbeta CDR3 regions were amplified from genomic DNA by a two-step, bias-controlled multiplex PCR. The multiplex PCR used primers specific for every TRBV and TRBJ gene segment. TCRbeta repertoire data were generated with the immunoSEQ Assay. Processing in the source paper ran as follows. To merge closely related sequences, reads went through filtering and clustering using a relative-frequency ratio and a modified nearest-neighbor algorithm. V, D and J gene assignments for CDR3 sequences followed IMGT annotation. Template counts were corrected for PCR amplification bias and quantified by comparison with synthetic TCR CDR3 analog sequences. Analyses were restricted to unique productive sequences, meaning in-frame CDR3 sequences without stop codons. The immunoSEQ Analyzer software was used to compute clonality, defined as 1 minus Pielou's evenness, and iChao1 richness. JMP was used for statistical testing, with Student's t-test or a non-parametric test applied depending on Shapiro-Wilk normality results. TCRdb's version of the immuneACCESS table is confined to in-frame rearrangements and falls short of the full clone set. An unresolved V gene accounts for under half of the shortfall where checked; the remainder is of unknown origin. The V and J calls and the clone size are those of that table, but D and trimming were determined from the DNA. The sample includes approximately 7,000 clones, with about 93% observed a single time. The ten largest clones take up 0.45% to 0.55% of the sample.

From its cysteine to its phenylalanine, the CDR3 spans 15 amino acids. Only the CDR3 portion is preserved as DNA: 45 bases, with reading frame beginning at the first base. For CDR1 and CDR2, the germline V gene lists SGHTA and FQGNSA. V and J lose 6 bases and 1 base, and a span of 12 bases separates them. Several elective full-term cesarean deliveries at roughly 37-42 weeks of gestation, with no labor and no rupture of membranes, were the source of the term cord blood. The study excluded pregnancies involving fetal demise, active maternal HSV infection or known maternal HIV infection. A FACSAria III cell sorter was used to sort live, Annexin V-negative naive CD8+ T cells (CD3+CD8+CD45RA+CCR7+). Each sample yielded roughly 19,000 to 110,000 sorted naive CD8+ T cells. Mixed venous-arterial cord blood was collected with preassembled standardized sampling kits. Cord blood was held at room temperature and processed no more than 4 hours after collection. Ficoll-Paque density gradient centrifugation was used to isolate mononuclear cells from diluted blood. Mononuclear cells were cryopreserved in about 10% DMSO with around 90% FBS and stored long term at -150°C before sorting. Thawed cells were stained with Annexin V and antibodies against CD3, CD8, CCR7 and CD45RA. The DNeasy Blood and Tissue Kit was used to extract genomic DNA from snap-frozen pellets of sorted cells.

A note on this clone: The antigen it binds to is not known. One base away there is no much larger clone; base qualities are not given.

This TCR was recovered from a newborn in good health. The chain is encoded by TRBV7-2 joined to TRBJ2-2; the D segment could be TRBD1, given 5 matching bases. Sequencing was done on a sample of naive CD8+ T cells from cord blood. The CDR3 protein sequence reads: CASRSPQGNTGELFF. The DNA sequence is TGTGCCAGCAGGAGCCCCCAGGGGAACACCGGGGAGCTGTTTTTT.